This T cell receptor (beta chain) emerged from a study of blood T cell repertoires in COVID-19. Study in general: Samples representing acute and convalescent COVID-19 were sourced from the United States, Italy and Spain.

The germline gives CDR1 SGDLS, CDR2 YYNGEE. V lost 0 bases and J lost 4; bases outside the gene matches: 3. CDR3 size: 16 residues. Sequencing was performed with immunoSEQ multiplex PCR; in TCRdb, only in-frame clones are kept and a portion is missing. The data hold approximately 160,000 clones, with 84% observed a single time. The source material was PBMCs or T cells enriched from blood (not recorded which). This receptor was taken from a man in his fifties or sixties who had recovered from COVID-19. This chain links TRBV9 with TRBJ2-3, with 12 nucleotides matching TRBD1. The CDR3: CASSVGDRGLPDTQYF. CDR3 DNA: TGTGCCAGCAGCGTAGGGGACAGGGGGCTTCCAGATACGCAGTATTTT.